This TCR beta chain appears in the sequencing data of a study of shared clonotypes between healthy human individuals. A deep-level run was used for the assay. Produced via immunoSEQ multiplex PCR; TCRdb's table is partial and in-frame only. The table has fewer than 650,000 clones, roughly 79% seen once. The CDR3 is made up of 15 amino acids. Looked up from germline, CDR1 is MDHEN and CDR2 is SYDVKM. With 5 bases removed from V and 5 bases from J, the gap between germline ends came to 15 bases. Donors had no recently reported acute infections or vaccinations and were HIV-negative. Unsorted samples drew genomic DNA from 70 million to 95 million PBMCs.

The source material was PBMCs. J is TRBJ2-2 and V is TRBV28; TRBD1 or TRBD2 may be the D gene (7 bases each). This TCR derives from a woman in her 40s in good health. Some clones in this sample may be carry-over from other donors' samples. The CDR3 coding sequence is TGTGCCAGCAGTCTCCGACAGGGACTAACCGGGGAGCTGTTTTTT. Its translation: CASSLRQGLTGELFF.